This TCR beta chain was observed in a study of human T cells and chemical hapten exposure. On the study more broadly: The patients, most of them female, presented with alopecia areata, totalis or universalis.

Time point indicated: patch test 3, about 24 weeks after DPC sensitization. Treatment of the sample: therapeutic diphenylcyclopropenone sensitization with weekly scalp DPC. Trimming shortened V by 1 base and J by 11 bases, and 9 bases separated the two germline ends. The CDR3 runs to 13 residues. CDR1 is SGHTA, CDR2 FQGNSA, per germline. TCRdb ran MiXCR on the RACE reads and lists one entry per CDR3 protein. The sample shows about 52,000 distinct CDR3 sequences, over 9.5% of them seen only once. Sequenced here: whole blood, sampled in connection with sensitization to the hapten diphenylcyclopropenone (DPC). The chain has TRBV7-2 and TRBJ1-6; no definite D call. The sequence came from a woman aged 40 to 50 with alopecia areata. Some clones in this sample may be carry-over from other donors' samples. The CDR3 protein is CASSLDISTPLHF. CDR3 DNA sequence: TGTGCCAGCAGCTTAGATATCAGCACACCCCTCCACTTT.